Reported below is one T cell receptor beta chain. The data were taken from a study of T cell responses to AZD1222 COVID-19 vaccine. Germline CDR1 and CDR2: MNHEY and SVGEGT. The CDR3 has 15 amino acids. J gave up 3 bases and V 5 bases, and 4 bases lay outside the gene matches. Clones were read by immunoSEQ multiplex PCR, and TCRdb kept only the in-frame ones, dropping some. The sample lists about 99,000 clones, less than 95% occurring once. The chain joins TRBV6-2 or TRBV6-3 to TRBJ2-1; 10 nucleotides match TRBD1. This receptor was taken from an adult in good health. Sample: peripheral blood, taken on day 0 of AZD1222 vaccination. CDR3 in amino acids: CASSPGQGDYNEQFF. DNA of the CDR3: TGTGCCAGCAGTCCCGGACAGGGGGACTACAATGAGCAGTTCTTC.